The rows below give T cell receptor beta chains drawn from one sample of a study of CD8+ T cells in alopecia areata. TCRdb's table, derived via immunoSEQ multiplex PCR, lists solely in-frame clones and lacks some. In the table there are about 110,000 clones, around 59% of which are singletons. Sequenced sample: CD8+ T cells sorted from blood. The receptors shown here come from a human donor in good health. The CDR3 runs from the conserved cysteine through the conserved F or W. The D gene is left open where the match is weak. The size of a clone is reported for some rows only, either as once, few or many, or as a class for expanded clones.

V: TRBV27; D: TRBD2; J: TRBJ2-1; size: .; DNA: TGTGCCAGCAGACCGGGACTAGGCGGCCATGAGCAGTTCTTC; CDR3: CASRPGLGGHEQFF
V: TRBV7-9; D: .; J: TRBJ1-1; size: .; DNA: TGTGCCAGCACTCCCGCGGGGTCGAACACTGAAGCTTTCTTT; CDR3: CASTPAGSNTEAFF
V: TRBV29-1; D: .; J: TRBJ1-4; size: .; DNA: TGCAGCGGTCGACAGAATGAAAAACTGTTTTTT; CDR3: CSGRQNEKLFF
V: TRBV4-1; D: .; J: TRBJ1-2; size: .; DNA: TGCGCCAGCAGCCAAGATTGGCCAGGGGCTAACTATGGCTACACCTTC; CDR3: CASSQDWPGANYGYTF
V: TRBV7-9; D: .; J: TRBJ2-5; size: few; DNA: TGTGCCAGCAGACCGGACAGCTGGCCTGACGGAGAGACCCAGTACTTC; CDR3: CASRPDSWPDGETQYF
V: TRBV5-4; D: TRBD1; J: TRBJ1-1; size: .; DNA: TGTGCCAGCAGCGGGACAGGGGGCAGGACTGAAGCTTTCTTT; CDR3: CASSGTGGRTEAFF
V: TRBV7-2; D: TRBD2; J: TRBJ2-5; size: .; DNA: TGTGCCAGCAGCTTCGCTAGCGGGTCCCCAGTTGCTGCCCAGTACTTC; CDR3: CASSFASGSPVAAQYF
V: TRBV7-9; D: .; J: TRBJ1-1; size: few; DNA: TGTGCCAGCAGCTTTGGGCAGATGAACACTGAAGCTTTCTTT; CDR3: CASSFGQMNTEAFF
V: TRBV6-5; D: .; J: TRBJ2-1; size: .; DNA: TGTGCCAGCAGTCCAGGGGAGGGTTACAATGAGCAGTTCTTC; CDR3: CASSPGEGYNEQFF
V: TRBV15; D: TRBD1; J: TRBJ2-7; size: .; DNA: TGTGCCACCAGCATACGACAGGGGGTCTCCTACGAGCAGTACTTC; CDR3: CATSIRQGVSYEQYF
V: TRBV2; D: .; J: TRBJ2-1; size: .; DNA: TGTGCCAGCAGTGCACCAAGGAACAATGAGCAGTTCTTC; CDR3: CASSAPRNNEQFF
V: TRBV5-5; D: .; J: TRBJ2-7; size: .; DNA: TGTGCCAGCAGCTTGGCTCAGGTCTCCTACGAGCAGTACTTC; CDR3: CASSLAQVSYEQYF
V: TRBV19; D: TRBD2; J: TRBJ2-3; size: .; DNA: TGTGCCAGTACTAGCGGGGGAACAAATACGCAGTATTTT; CDR3: CASTSGGTNTQYF
V: TRBV5-6; D: .; J: TRBJ2-3; size: .; DNA: TGTGCCAGCAGCTCCTCAACGGGGGTCACAGATACGCAGTATTTT; CDR3: CASSSSTGVTDTQYF
V: TRBV11-2; D: TRBD1; J: TRBJ2-7; size: .; DNA: TGTGCCAGCAGCTGGACAGGGGGCAAGGTCGCCGAGCAGTACTTC; CDR3: CASSWTGGKVAEQYF
V: TRBV6-5; D: .; J: TRBJ2-1; size: few; DNA: TGTGCCAGCAGTTACTCCAGCAGTCCCAATGAGCAGTTCTTC; CDR3: CASSYSSSPNEQFF
V: TRBV7-2; D: .; J: TRBJ1-1; size: .; DNA: TGTGCCAGCAGCTTAGATAGGGGCGGGAACACTGAAGCTTTCTTT; CDR3: CASSLDRGGNTEAFF
V: TRBV4-3; D: .; J: TRBJ2-3; size: .; DNA: TGCGCCAGCAGCCAAGTACGTATGGGCACAGATACGCAGTATTTT; CDR3: CASSQVRMGTDTQYF
V: TRBV7-9; D: .; J: TRBJ1-1; size: .; DNA: TGTGCCAGCAGCTCGATTAACCGGCTGGAAGCTTTCTTT; CDR3: CASSSINRLEAFF
V: TRBV30; D: .; J: TRBJ1-5; size: .; DNA: TGTGCCTGGGGGACTCCGGGTCAGCCCCAGCATTTT; CDR3: CAWGTPGQPQHF
V: TRBV5-4; D: .; J: TRBJ1-1; size: .; DNA: TGTGCCAGCAGGTCGATGAACACTGAAGCTTTCTTT; CDR3: CASRSMNTEAFF
V: TRBV27; D: .; J: TRBJ1-1; size: .; DNA: TGTGCCAGCAAAAATGAGGGAGGGAGGACGGCTGAAGCTTTCTTT; CDR3: CASKNEGGRTAEAFF
V: TRBV5-1; D: TRBD2; J: TRBJ2-5; size: .; DNA: TGCGCCAGCAACTTCCTCGGGGGGTTCCAAGAGACCCAGTACTTC; CDR3: CASNFLGGFQETQYF
V: TRBV28; D: TRBD2; J: TRBJ2-5; size: few; DNA: TGTGCCAGCAGGAGACTAGCGGGGGAGGAAGAGACCCAGTACTTC; CDR3: CASRRLAGEEETQYF
V: TRBV29-1; D: .; J: TRBJ1-1; size: few; DNA: TGCAGCGTTGAGTATTGGGGGGGCACTGAAGCTTTCTTT; CDR3: CSVEYWGGTEAFF
V: TRBV2; D: TRBD1; J: TRBJ1-1; size: .; DNA: TGTGCCAGCAGTCCGACAGGGAGCAGCCCTGAAGCTTTCTTT; CDR3: CASSPTGSSPEAFF
V: TRBV6-6; D: .; J: TRBJ2-1; size: .; DNA: TGTGCCAGCAGTGTGACCGCGGAGTCCTACAATGAGCAGTTCTTC; CDR3: CASSVTAESYNEQFF
V: TRBV25-1; D: TRBD1; J: TRBJ1-2; size: few; DNA: TGTGCCAGCAGTGAGCGCACAGGGGACCCGAACTATGGCTACACCTTC; CDR3: CASSERTGDPNYGYTF
V: TRBV29-1; D: .; J: TRBJ2-1; size: .; DNA: TGCAGCGTTGAAGATCAGCCAGGTGGGCAGTTCTTC; CDR3: CSVEDQPGGQFF
V: TRBV7-9; D: .; J: TRBJ1-1; size: few; DNA: TGTGCCAGCAGCTTAGCCAGTACTGAAGCTTTCTTT; CDR3: CASSLASTEAFF
V: TRBV7-2; D: .; J: TRBJ1-1; size: .; DNA: TGTGCCAGCAGCTTATGGGTCAGGGGTTTAGCTTTCTTT; CDR3: CASSLWVRGLAFF
V: TRBV18; D: .; J: TRBJ2-3; size: .; DNA: TGTGCCAGCTCAACGGGCACAGATACGCAGTATTTT; CDR3: CASSTGTDTQYF
V: TRBV7-2; D: .; J: TRBJ1-4; size: .; DNA: TGTGCCAGCAGCTCCCGCGGGGGAATAAGCGAAAAACTGTTTTTT; CDR3: CASSSRGGISEKLFF
V: TRBV30; D: .; J: TRBJ1-4; size: .; DNA: TGTGCCTGGAGCGCCATGGGGTCGGGTGAAAAACTGTTTTTT; CDR3: CAWSAMGSGEKLFF
V: TRBV28; D: .; J: TRBJ1-3; size: few; DNA: TGTGCCAGCAGTTTCTCTGACTCTGGAAACACCATATATTTT; CDR3: CASSFSDSGNTIYF
V: TRBV29-1; D: TRBD2; J: TRBJ2-7; size: .; DNA: TGCAGCGTTCCGGGGGGGGAGGCCTACGAGCAGTACTTC; CDR3: CSVPGGEAYEQYF
V: TRBV7-9; D: .; J: TRBJ1-5; size: .; DNA: TGTGCCAGCAGCCTCAGTAGCAATCAGCCCCAGCATTTT; CDR3: CASSLSSNQPQHF